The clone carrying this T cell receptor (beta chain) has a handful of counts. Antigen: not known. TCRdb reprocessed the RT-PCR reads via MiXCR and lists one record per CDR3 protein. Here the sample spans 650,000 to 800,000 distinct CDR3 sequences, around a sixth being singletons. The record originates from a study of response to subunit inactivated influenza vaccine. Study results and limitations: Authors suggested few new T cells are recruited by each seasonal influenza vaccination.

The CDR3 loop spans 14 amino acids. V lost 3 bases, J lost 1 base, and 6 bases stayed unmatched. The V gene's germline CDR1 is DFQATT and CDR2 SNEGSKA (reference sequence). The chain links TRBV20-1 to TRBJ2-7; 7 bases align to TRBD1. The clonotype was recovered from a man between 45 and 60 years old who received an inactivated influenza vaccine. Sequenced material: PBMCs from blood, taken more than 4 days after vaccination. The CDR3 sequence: CSASAGTASYEQYF. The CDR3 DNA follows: TGCAGTGCTAGTGCCGGGACAGCGTCCTACGAGCAGTACTTC.